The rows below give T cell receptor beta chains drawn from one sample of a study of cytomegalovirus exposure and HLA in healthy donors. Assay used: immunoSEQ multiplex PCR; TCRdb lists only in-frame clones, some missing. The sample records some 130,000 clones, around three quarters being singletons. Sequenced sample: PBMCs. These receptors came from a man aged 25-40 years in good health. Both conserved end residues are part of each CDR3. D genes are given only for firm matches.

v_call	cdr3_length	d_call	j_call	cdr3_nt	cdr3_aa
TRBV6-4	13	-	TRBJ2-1	TGTGCCAGCAGCTCCACCCAGGGGACTGAGCAGTTCTTC	CASSSTQGTEQFF
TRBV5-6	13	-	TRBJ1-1	TGTGCCAGCAGCTCGAAGCAGACCCGAGGAGCTTTCTTT	CASSSKQTRGAFF
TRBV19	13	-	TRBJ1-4	TGTGCCAGTAGTATAGATCGGTATGAAAAACTGTTTTTT	CASSIDRYEKLFF
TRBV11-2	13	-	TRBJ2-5	TGTGCCAGCAGCTCGGGACAAGCAGAGACCCAGTACTTC	CASSSGQAETQYF
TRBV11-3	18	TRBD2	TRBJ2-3	TGTGCCAGCAGCTCCGTACGGGGCGGGAGCGTCGGCACAGATACGCAGTATTTT	CASSSVRGGSVGTDTQYF
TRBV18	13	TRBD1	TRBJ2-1	TGTGCCAGCTCACGTTCGAGGGACAGTGGACAGTTCTTC	CASSRSRDSGQFF
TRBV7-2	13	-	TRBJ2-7	TGTGCCAGCAGAAGCCCTGCGTCCTACGAGCAGTACTTC	CASRSPASYEQYF
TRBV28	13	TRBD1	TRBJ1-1	TGTGCCAGCACCCAGACAGGGGCGACTGAAGCTTTCTTT	CASTQTGATEAFF
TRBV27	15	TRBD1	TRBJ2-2	TGTGCCAGCAGTTTTGGACAGGGGAACACCGGGGAGCTGTTTTTT	CASSFGQGNTGELFF
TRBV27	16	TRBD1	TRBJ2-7	TGTGCCAGCAGTGGCTGGGTTGCGGGACAGGGATGGGAGCAGTACTTC	CASSGWVAGQGWEQYF